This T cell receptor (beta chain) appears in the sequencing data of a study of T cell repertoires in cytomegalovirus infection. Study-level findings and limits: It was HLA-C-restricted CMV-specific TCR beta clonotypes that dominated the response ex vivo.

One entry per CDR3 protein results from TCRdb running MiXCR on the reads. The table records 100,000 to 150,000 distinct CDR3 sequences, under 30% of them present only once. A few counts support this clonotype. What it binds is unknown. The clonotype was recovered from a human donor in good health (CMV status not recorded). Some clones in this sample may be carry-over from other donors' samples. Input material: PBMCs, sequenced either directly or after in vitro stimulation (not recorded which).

The CDR3 region has the DNA TGCGCCAGCATGTGTGAGGAGACCCAGTACTTC. Protein: CASMCEETQYF. The chain links TRBV4-3 to TRBJ2-5; D is ambiguous. CDR3 length: 11 amino acids. Trimming shortened V by 7 bases and J by 5 bases, and 8 bases separated the two germline ends. Germline values: CDR1 LGHNA, CDR2 YSLEER.